The rows below give T cell receptor beta chains drawn from one sample of a study of a mutant IDH1 vaccine in newly diagnosed glioma. For these TCRs, the target antigens are not known. Generated by immunoSEQ multiplex PCR, the TCRdb table keeps only in-frame clones and is missing some. This table has 65,000 or so clones, approximately 84% appearing once. The material was PBMCs, obtained from a glioma patient whose treatment included an IDH1 peptide vaccine. The receptors were sampled from a man aged 25 to 45 with glioma. Both conserved end residues are part of each CDR3. Each record gives: V gene, D gene, J gene, clone size, CDR3 protein, CDR3 DNA. A D gene is named only where the DNA matches it firmly. Some rows have no size entry. The others give once, few or many, or a class for an expanded clone.

TRBV7-2	.	TRBJ1-2	.	CASSSQVVTANYGYTF	TGTGCCAGCAGCTCCCAGGTGGTTACAGCTAACTATGGCTACACCTTC
TRBV6-5	.	TRBJ1-1	.	CASSYSPARANTEAFF	TGTGCCAGCAGTTACTCGCCGGCCAGGGCAAACACTGAAGCTTTCTTT
TRBV30	.	TRBJ1-2	.	CAWSVQSGGRFYGYTF	TGTGCCTGGAGTGTACAATCAGGAGGGAGATTCTATGGCTACACCTTC
TRBV4-1	TRBD2	TRBJ2-5	.	CASSHRLAGEETQYF	TGCGCCAGCAGCCACAGACTAGCGGGGGAAGAGACCCAGTACTTC
TRBV4-1	.	TRBJ1-2	.	CASSQNRVTVSFYGYTF	TGCGCCAGCAGCCAGAACAGGGTCACGGTTTCTTTCTATGGCTACACCTTC
TRBV5-6	.	TRBJ2-7	.	CASSGHRDGYYEQYF	TGTGCCAGCAGCGGACACCGGGACGGCTACTACGAGCAGTACTTC
TRBV6-5	.	TRBJ1-2	.	CASLDGGGGYTF	TGTGCCAGCCTGGACGGAGGCGGAGGCTACACCTTC
TRBV9	.	TRBJ1-6	.	CASTPTSSYNSPLHF	TGTGCCAGCACCCCCACGAGCTCCTATAATTCACCCCTCCACTTT
TRBV30	.	TRBJ2-7	.	CAWSPSDSSYEQYF	TGTGCCTGGAGTCCATCGGACAGTTCCTACGAGCAGTACTTC
TRBV5-6	.	TRBJ1-3	.	CASSWGGSGNTIYF	TGTGCCAGCAGTTGGGGTGGGTCTGGAAACACCATATATTTT
TRBV11-2	TRBD1	TRBJ1-2	.	CASSLAGTGGVEIYGYTF	TGTGCCAGCAGCTTAGCAGGTACAGGGGGCGTGGAGATCTATGGCTACACCTTC
TRBV5-1	.	TRBJ2-3	.	CASSLWGDTDTQYF	TGCGCCAGCAGCTTGTGGGGGGACACAGATACGCAGTATTTT
TRBV7-9	TRBD1	TRBJ1-1	.	CASSYQAGQGDTEAFF	TGTGCCAGCAGCTACCAGGCCGGACAGGGTGACACTGAAGCTTTCTTT
TRBV20-1	.	TRBJ2-5	.	CSARSVETQYF	TGCAGTGCTAGAAGCGTGGAGACCCAGTACTTC
TRBV28	.	TRBJ1-1	.	CASSFPRLKAFF	TGTGCCAGCAGTTTTCCCAGGCTCAAAGCTTTCTTT
TRBV10-3	.	TRBJ2-7	.	CAISEWGQQYEQYF	TGTGCCATCAGTGAATGGGGGCAGCAATACGAGCAGTACTTC
TRBV6-5	.	TRBJ2-7	.	CASSYSYPYLYEQYF	TGTGCCAGCAGTTACTCTTATCCGTATCTCTACGAGCAGTACTTC
TRBV7-2	.	TRBJ1-5	once	CASSLEKGRPPQHF	TGTGCCAGCAGCTTAGAGAAGGGGAGGCCCCCACAGCATTTT